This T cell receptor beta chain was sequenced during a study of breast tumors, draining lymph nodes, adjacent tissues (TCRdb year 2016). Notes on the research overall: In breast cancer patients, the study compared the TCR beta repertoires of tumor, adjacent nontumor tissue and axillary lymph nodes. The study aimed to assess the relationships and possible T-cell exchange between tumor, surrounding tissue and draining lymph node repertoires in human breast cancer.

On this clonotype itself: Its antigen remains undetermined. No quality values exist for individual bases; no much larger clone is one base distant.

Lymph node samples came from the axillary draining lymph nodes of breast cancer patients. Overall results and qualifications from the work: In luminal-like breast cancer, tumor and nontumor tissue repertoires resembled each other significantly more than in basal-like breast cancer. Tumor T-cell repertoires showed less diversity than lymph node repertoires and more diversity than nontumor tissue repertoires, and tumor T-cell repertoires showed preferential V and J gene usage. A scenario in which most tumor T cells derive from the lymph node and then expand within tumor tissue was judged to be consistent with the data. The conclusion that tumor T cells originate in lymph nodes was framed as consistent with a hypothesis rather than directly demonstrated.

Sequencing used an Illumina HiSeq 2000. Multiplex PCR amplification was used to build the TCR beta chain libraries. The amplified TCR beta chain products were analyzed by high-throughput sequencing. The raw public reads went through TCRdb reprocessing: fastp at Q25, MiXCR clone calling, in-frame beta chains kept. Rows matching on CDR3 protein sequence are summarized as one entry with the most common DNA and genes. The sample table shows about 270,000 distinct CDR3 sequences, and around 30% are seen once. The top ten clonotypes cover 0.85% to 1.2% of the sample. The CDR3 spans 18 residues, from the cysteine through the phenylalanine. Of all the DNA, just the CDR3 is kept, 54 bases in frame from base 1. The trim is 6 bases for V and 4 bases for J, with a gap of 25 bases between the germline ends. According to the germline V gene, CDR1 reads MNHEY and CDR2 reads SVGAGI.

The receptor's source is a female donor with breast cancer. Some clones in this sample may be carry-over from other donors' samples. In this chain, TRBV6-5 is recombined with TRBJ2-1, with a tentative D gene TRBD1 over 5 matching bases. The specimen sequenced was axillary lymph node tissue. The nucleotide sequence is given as TGTGCCAGCAGGAGGTTAGGGGTCACCGTTTACCTTTACAATGAGCAGTTCTTC. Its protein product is CASRRLGVTVYLYNEQFF.